This T cell receptor (beta chain) was observed in a study of metastatic and nonmetastatic thyroid tumors. About the study: Repertoires were compared across blood and tumor or nodule tissue from malignant and benign thyroid patients.

Nobody among the patients had been given any treatment before thyroid surgery. The study, taken as a whole, reports: Compared with benign nodules, malignant thyroid tumors were reported to have significantly higher TCR beta diversity in both blood and tumor.

CDR3 size: 15 residues. V gave up 4 bases and J gave up 1 base, with 11 bases separating them. Per the germline V gene, CDR1 is SGHVS and CDR2 is FNYEAQ. In the authors' methods: In papillary thyroid cancer, a distant-metastasis classifier was built using CDR3 differences across clinicopathological groups. Using MiXCR, TCRdb re-called clones from the PCR reads. The authors' filters were not applied to this entry. This table has about 24,000 clones, roughly 21% appearing once. This clone has at least ten counts. What it binds is not known. Specimen: blood. V usage is TRBV7-6 and J usage is TRBJ2-1, with TRBD2 as a possible D gene (6 bases). The sequence derives from a male donor with papillary thyroid cancer or a benign thyroid nodule (not recorded which). Some clones in this sample may be carry-over from other donors' samples. The CDR3 loop reads CASSSPSGSYNEQFF. The CDR3 DNA reads TGTGCCAGCAGCTCCCCCAGCGGGTCCTACAATGAGCAGTTCTTC.